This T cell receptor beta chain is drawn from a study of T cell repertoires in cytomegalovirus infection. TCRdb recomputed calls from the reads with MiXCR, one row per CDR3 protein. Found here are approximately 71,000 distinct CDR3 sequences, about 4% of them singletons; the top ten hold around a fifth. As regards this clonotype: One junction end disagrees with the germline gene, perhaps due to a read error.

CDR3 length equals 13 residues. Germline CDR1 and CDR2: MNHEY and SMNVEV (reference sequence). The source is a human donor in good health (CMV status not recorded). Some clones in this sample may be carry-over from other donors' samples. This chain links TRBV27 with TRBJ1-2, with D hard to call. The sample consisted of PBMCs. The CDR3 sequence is CTSSLLGNYGYTF. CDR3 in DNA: TGTACCAGCAGTTTACTGGGGAACTATGGCTACACCTTC.